This is a list of T cell receptor beta chains from one sample in a study of blood T cell repertoires in COVID-19. Sequenced by immunoSEQ multiplex PCR; TCRdb stores in-frame clones only, minus some. Found here are hundreds of thousands of clones, 70% to 90% of them singletons; the top ten hold roughly a sixth. The sequenced sample was PBMCs or T cells enriched from blood (not recorded which). These receptors all come from a man aged 18 to 30 who had recovered from COVID-19. Both conserved end residues are part of each CDR3. The order of the fields is V gene, D gene, J gene, clone size, CDR3 protein, CDR3 DNA. The D gene is left open where the match is weak. The size field is filled for only some rows; it gives once, few, many or a size class.

>TRBV4-2|TRBD1|TRBJ2-5|once
CASSQPGQDNEETQYF
TGTGCCAGCAGCCAACCAGGACAGGATAATGAGGAGACCCAGTACTTC
>TRBV10-1|TRBD2|TRBJ2-1|-
CASSGVRLAGAHEQFF
TGCGCCAGCAGTGGAGTACGACTAGCGGGAGCCCATGAGCAGTTCTTC
>TRBV5-1|-|TRBJ1-3|-
CASSLGGRVAGNTIYF
TGCGCCAGCAGCTTGGGCGGCAGGGTAGCTGGAAACACCATATATTTT
>TRBV28|TRBD1|TRBJ1-2|-
CASSSPGTGGESNYGYTF
TGTGCCAGCAGTAGTCCCGGGACAGGGGGAGAATCTAACTATGGCTACACCTTC
>TRBV27|TRBD1|TRBJ2-7|-
CASSGGETGVNEQYF
TGTGCCAGCAGTGGTGGGGAGACAGGGGTCAACGAGCAGTACTTC
>TRBV19|-|TRBJ2-3|-
CASTPSGQGRQFTDTQYF
TGTGCCAGTACCCCATCGGGGCAGGGGCGCCAATTCACAGATACGCAGTATTTT
>TRBV3-1/TRBV3-2|TRBD2|TRBJ2-3|-
CASSQVRSGGRDTQYF
TGTGCCAGCAGCCAAGTACGTAGCGGGGGCAGGGATACGCAGTATTTT
>TRBV30|-|TRBJ1-5|few
CAWSVSGYNQPQHF
TGTGCCTGGAGTGTATCAGGATACAATCAGCCCCAGCATTTT
>TRBV11-2|-|TRBJ1-3|-
CASSLSDSGNTIYF
TGTGCCAGCAGCTTGTCAGACTCTGGAAACACCATATATTTT
>TRBV9|TRBD2|TRBJ2-3|-
CASSVDGTKDTQYF
TGTGCCAGCAGCGTAGATGGGACTAAAGATACGCAGTATTTT
>TRBV19|TRBD1|TRBJ1-6|few
CASTSKDRGNSPLHF
TGTGCCAGTACGTCAAAGGACAGGGGGAATTCACCCCTCCACTTT
>TRBV7-9|-|TRBJ1-1|-
CASSLLGDTEAFF
TGTGCCAGCAGCTTACTGGGCGACACTGAAGCTTTCTTT
>TRBV3-1/TRBV3-2|-|TRBJ1-1|-
CASSHARIGSTEAFF
TGTGCCAGCAGCCACGCCAGGATTGGGTCCACTGAAGCTTTCTTT
>TRBV6-5|TRBD2|TRBJ2-1|-
CASKRGAQSYNEQFF
TGTGCCAGCAAGCGGGGGGCCCAATCCTACAATGAGCAGTTCTTC
>TRBV30|-|TRBJ2-5|-
CAWRHPSGGQETQYF
TGTGCCTGGAGACACCCCTCAGGGGGGCAAGAGACCCAGTACTTC
>TRBV5-1|-|TRBJ2-5|-
CASSLASFQETQYF
TGCGCCAGCAGCTTGGCTTCTTTCCAAGAGACCCAGTACTTC
>TRBV2|TRBD1|TRBJ1-1|-
CASGDRGTEAFF
TGTGCCAGCGGAGACAGGGGCACTGAAGCTTTCTTT
>TRBV7-2|-|TRBJ2-1|once
CASSPPGLREQFF
TGTGCCAGCAGCCCCCCGGGTCTCCGGGAGCAGTTCTTC
>TRBV6-5|-|TRBJ2-7|-
CASSLERGTTYEQYF
TGTGCCAGTTCCCTTGAGAGGGGGACAACCTACGAGCAGTACTTC
>TRBV19|TRBD1|TRBJ1-2|-
CASSMDTGDYGYTF
TGTGCCAGTAGTATGGATACAGGGGACTATGGCTACACCTTC
>TRBV3-1/TRBV3-2|-|TRBJ1-6|-
CASSQKGGRSNSPLHF
TGTGCCAGCAGCCAGAAAGGAGGCAGATCAAATTCACCCCTCCACTTT
>TRBV5-4|-|TRBJ2-7|-
CASSRVGSGLSYEQYF
TGTGCCAGCAGCCGAGTCGGGAGCGGACTATCCTACGAGCAGTACTTC
>TRBV28|-|TRBJ2-5|-
CASSRELETQYF
TGTGCCAGCAGTCGAGAGTTGGAGACCCAGTACTTC